A selection of T cell receptor beta chains follows, all from one sample in a study of blood T cell repertoires in COVID-19. This table comes from immunoSEQ multiplex PCR, and its TCRdb copy is limited to in-frame clones, with some not included. Of hundreds of thousands of clones listed, about 91% are singletons. Sequences were obtained from PBMCs or T cells enriched from blood (not recorded which). These receptors originate from a woman in her thirties or forties with acute COVID-19. Both conserved end residues are part of each CDR3. Each record gives: V gene, clone size, J gene, D gene, CDR3 DNA, CDR3 protein. A D gene is named only where the DNA matches it firmly. Size tells how often a clone was seen (once, few, many) or the class of an expanded clone, and some rows leave it out.

TRBV28	NA	TRBJ1-5	NA	TGTGCCAGCAGTCCCATTCAAGAAAGGGGGAATCAGCCCCAGCATTTT	CASSPIQERGNQPQHF
TRBV6-5	NA	TRBJ1-2	TRBD1	TGTGCCAGCACTCCGGACAGGGGGCGAAAGTATGGCTACACCTTC	CASTPDRGRKYGYTF
TRBV5-8	NA	TRBJ2-2	NA	TGTGCCACCCACCCCGGCGGGGAGCTGTTTTTT	CATHPGGELFF
TRBV10-3	NA	TRBJ1-2	NA	TGTGCCATCAGTGATCAGGGGAACTATGGCTACACCTTC	CAISDQGNYGYTF
TRBV28	NA	TRBJ2-5	TRBD2	TGTGCCAGCAGTCCCAGACTAGCGGGAGAGGAGACCCAGTACTTC	CASSPRLAGEETQYF
TRBV6-5	NA	TRBJ2-3	NA	TGTGCCAGCAGGCCCTTGGGCTATACGCAGTATTTT	CASRPLGYTQYF
TRBV11-2	NA	TRBJ2-7	NA	TGTGCCAGCAGCCGAAGCCGGGACACAGCAACCTACGAGCAGTACTTC	CASSRSRDTATYEQYF
TRBV19	NA	TRBJ1-5	NA	TGTGCCAGTAGCACAGGGTTTGGCAATCAGCCCCAGCATTTT	CASSTGFGNQPQHF
TRBV19	once	TRBJ1-4	TRBD1	TGTGCCAGTAGTAATCCCGGGAGGGACAGTATGGAAAAACTGTTTTTT	CASSNPGRDSMEKLFF
TRBV2	few	TRBJ2-1	NA	TGTGCCAGCAGGATTATAAGCGATGAGCAGTTCTTC	CASRIISDEQFF
TRBV28	NA	TRBJ1-2	NA	TGTGCCAGCAGTTTACCCCCCGGACAGACCTATGGCTACACCTTC	CASSLPPGQTYGYTF
TRBV28	once	TRBJ2-1	NA	TGTGCCAGCAGTTTTATTTTTTTTGGGCAGCATGAGCAGTTCTTC	CASSFIFFGQHEQFF
TRBV9	NA	TRBJ2-3	NA	TGTGCCAGCAGCCCCCAAGGGGCCGGAGATACGCAGTATTTT	CASSPQGAGDTQYF
TRBV6-1	NA	TRBJ1-2	NA	TGTGCCAGCAGCCCTGCAGGGGAGGGAGGCTACACCTTC	CASSPAGEGGYTF
TRBV28	NA	TRBJ2-3	NA	TGTGCCAGCAGACCCTCCGGGGGGCGTTCCACAGATACGCAGTATTTT	CASRPSGGRSTDTQYF
TRBV6-5	NA	TRBJ1-3	NA	TGTGCCAGCAGTTACGACAGCCGCAGCTCTGGAAACACCATATATTTT	CASSYDSRSSGNTIYF
TRBV3-1/TRBV3-2	NA	TRBJ1-1	NA	TGTGCCAGCGGTACGGACAGCTACACTGAAGCTTTCTTT	CASGTDSYTEAFF
TRBV19	NA	TRBJ1-2	NA	TGTGCCAGTAGCCAATTTGGGGCCTATGGCTACACCTTC	CASSQFGAYGYTF
TRBV18	NA	TRBJ1-3	NA	TGTGCCAGCTCACACCCCCGAGGAGTTGGGTCTGGAAACACCATATATTTT	CASSHPRGVGSGNTIYF
TRBV7-9	NA	TRBJ1-1	NA	TGTGCCAGCAGCTTAGGGGGGCTCAGCACTGAAGCTTTCTTT	CASSLGGLSTEAFF
TRBV5-1	few	TRBJ1-5	NA	TGCGCCAGCAGCTTGAGTACGGGAAACAATCAGCCCCAGCATTTT	CASSLSTGNNQPQHF
TRBV7-9	few	TRBJ2-3	TRBD1	TGTGCCAGCAGCTTAGTAACAGGGGGCCAACCAAGCACAGATACGCAGTATTTT	CASSLVTGGQPSTDTQYF
TRBV14	NA	TRBJ1-2	NA	TGTGCCAGCAGCCAAGACATTTATGGCTACACCTTC	CASSQDIYGYTF
TRBV5-1	NA	TRBJ2-1	TRBD2	TGCGCCAGCAGCTTGGATCCGGGAGGCTACAATGAGCAGTTCTTC	CASSLDPGGYNEQFF
TRBV28	few	TRBJ2-6	NA	TGTGCCAGCAGCCGACCCCAGGCGGGACGCGTCTCTGGGGCCAACGTCCTGACTTTC	CASSRPQAGRVSGANVLTF
TRBV28	once	TRBJ1-5	NA	TGTGCCAGCAGTTTAGGGGGGTCTCAGCCCCAGCATTTT	CASSLGGSQPQHF
TRBV2	NA	TRBJ2-5	TRBD2	TGTGCCAGCAGGGTTCTAGCGGGAGCAGAGACCCAGTACTTC	CASRVLAGAETQYF